The rows below give T cell receptor beta chains drawn from one sample of a study of T-cell reconstitution after alpha-beta-depleted transplantation in children. In TCRdb, the PCR reads were re-called with MiXCR into one record per CDR3 protein. The sample has about 980,000 distinct CDR3 sequences; about 31% are singletons. The sample in question was PBMCs, mostly from graft donor cells, obtained 360 days after TCRalphabeta/CD19-depleted stem cell transplant. All receptors derive from a boy under three years old who had a stem cell transplant for SCID, so the T cells may come from the graft donor. CDR3s include the opening cysteine and the closing phenylalanine or tryptophan. D genes are given only for firm matches. The size field is filled for only some rows; it gives once, few, many or a size class.

TRBD1	few	16	TRBV25-1	CASSAHRGNSIETQYF
-	-	15	TRBV9	CASSVAPGRGQPQHF
TRBD1	once	15	TRBV5-1	CASSPGTVNAYEQYF
-	few	12	TRBV20-1	CSALGANEKLFF
-	-	16	TRBV20-1	CSARISMGVAYNEQFF
-	-	20	TRBV9	CASSVARGGLGLSGANVLTF
-	many	13	TRBV12-3/TRBV12-4	CASSFSQGTEAFF
-	few	12	TRBV6-5	CASSTVRGLQFF
-	-	14	TRBV28	CAMGPGLNTGELFF
-	-	16	TRBV5-5	CASSLLEGKIGQPQHF
TRBD2	few	19	TRBV11-2	CASSLDRASGAAPYNEQFF
-	many	15	TRBV11-1	CASSVGTLLTDTQYF
-	many	15	TRBV7-3	CASSLRGGDTDTQYF
-	few	19	TRBV9	CASSPRGSGADRAKNIQYF
-	few	14	TRBV5-1	CASSLDQSVGRAFF
-	few	15	TRBV5-5	CASSPHGTPQETQYF
-	-	16	TRBV12-3/TRBV12-4	CASRYVRDSWDNEQFF
-	-	15	TRBV24-1	CATSDRRTHRETQYF
TRBD2	-	17	TRBV28	CASSPRTSGGHSYEQYF
-	few	13	TRBV18	CASSPRGESGYTF
TRBD1	-	14	TRBV5-1	CASSSGQGHGELFF
-	-	12	TRBV4-2	CASSQDFDTIYF
TRBD1	-	14	TRBV5-6	CASSSWDRGHEQYF
-	few	13	TRBV29-1	CSVAGLAKNIQYF
-	-	18	TRBV7-6	CASSDVGAGRANTGELFF
-	few	14	TRBV7-6	CASRSQGPTDTQYF
-	few	17	TRBV9	CASSGPSALTSTDTQYF
-	-	15	TRBV15	CATSRDRVRTYEQYF
-	-	15	TRBV28	CASSLRGTVTETQHF
-	few	12	TRBV18	CASSDSGNTIYF
TRBD2	-	12	TRBV30	CAWTVAGNEQFF
-	-	14	TRBV3-1	CASSPQGWKETQYF
-	-	15	TRBV12-3/TRBV12-4	CASSPPRDGTDTQYF
TRBD1	-	17	TRBV12-3/TRBV12-4	CASSLAQGGLRGNEQFF
TRBD2	-	16	TRBV3-1	CASSQGSSGGSHEQFF
-	-	17	TRBV2	CASSSDPRLSSYNEQFF
-	-	12	TRBV20-1	CSASPTVYGYTF
TRBD2	-	17	TRBV7-6	CASSLAPGGGAEDTQYF
TRBD1	-	16	TRBV27	CASSTPLTGTAYEQYF
-	many	15	TRBV5-1	CASSPWGHGGDTQYF
TRBD1	-	16	TRBV5-1	CASSSVTGGHTGELFF
-	-	15	TRBV5-1	CASSLDTPGIETQYF
-	few	16	TRBV20-1	CSATGTGLGSNQPQHF
TRBD1	few	15	TRBV28	CASRTTGEHSYEQYF
-	many	13	TRBV5-1	CASSLAGFYGYTF
-	few	16	TRBV6-2/TRBV6-3	CASSSRDKGSYNEQFF
TRBD1	-	14	TRBV28	CASTGGSGANVLTF
TRBD1	-	16	TRBV6-1	CASSGTVFSGANVLTF
-	few	16	TRBV7-8	CASSLRRGWGRETQYF
-	-	14	TRBV19	CASSIRARQETQYF
-	few	17	TRBV12-3/TRBV12-4	CASSLALWQGYDYEQYF
-	few	16	TRBV20-1	CSARDLWGVSNQPQHF
-	once	15	TRBV7-8	CASSLGVADTEKLFF
-	few	12	TRBV7-9	CASSPYVYEQYF
-	few	15	TRBV27	CASSPRDSYQETQYF
-	-	14	TRBV10-2	CASHPRIANTEAFF
TRBD1	few	14	TRBV5-1	CASSSGTAFSEAFF
-	once	17	TRBV7-2	CASSLAKVQGRSYGYTF
TRBD1	few	14	TRBV20-1	CSARGQGGSYEQYF
TRBD2	-	19	TRBV10-3	CAISEPPGASGGKSYEQYF